This T cell receptor beta chain originates from a study of beta chain features in type 1 diabetes. Broader study findings: Shortening that was moderate but significant affected the TCRB CDR3s of Type 1 diabetes patients in all four CD4+ subsets. Possibly, sequencing cDNA over-represented cells that had high TCR expression levels.

Per germline, CDR1 ENHRY and CDR2 SYGVKD. V shed 3 bases, J shed 5 bases, and the junction held 9 bases outside the gene matches. CDR3 length equals 15 residues. In regard to this clone: What it binds is unknown.

TCRB transcripts that were expressed got sequenced, as all of the isolated RNA had been reverse transcribed. Naive, central memory and regulatory T cell samples produced a mean of approximately 3.6 million reads. Profiled with immunoSEQ multiplex PCR; TCRdb holds only in-frame clones, not every one. The sample shows 310,000 or so clones, 9.5% to 11% of them seen only once. Sequenced: naive CD4+ T cells from blood. This receptor was taken from a woman aged 25 to 39 in good health. The rearrangement uses TRBV10-3 and TRBJ2-7; 8 nucleotides match TRBD1. CDR3 amino acids: CAISDETGAADEQYF. The CDR3 DNA reads TGTGCCATCAGTGATGAGACAGGGGCCGCCGACGAGCAGTACTTC.